Detailed here is one TCR beta chain. This clonotype is a singleton in its sample. Its antigen has not been determined. Within one base of it there is no much larger clone, and no base qualities were kept. This record belongs to a study of robustness of blood B and T cell sequencing (dated by TCRdb to about 2018). About the study as a whole: The goal of the study was to figure out the amount of peripheral blood required to reliably characterize the TCRbeta and IgG repertoires of an individual. In each of the roughly 11 independently drawn blood samples, both the TCRbeta and the IgG repertoires were quantified. As technical replicates, two replicate TCRbeta cDNA libraries were made from one shared RNA pool taken from a single 10 ml draw. The research as a whole found: TCRbeta rarefaction curves did not fully plateau, suggesting under-sequencing or many low-abundance clonotypes. Every single 10 ml sample contained the 1,000 most abundant TCRbeta clonotypes from the pooled draws. Overlap of rare TCRbeta clonotypes did not improve with pooling tubes, implying much larger blood volumes would be needed to capture them. Across technical replicate libraries, 90% to 95% of the top 10,000 TCRbeta clonotypes in one library were also found in the other. Immediate fractionation was required for EDTA tubes, so the use of EDTA tubes in multi-site collections was limited. When 3 or 4 tubes (roughly 28-45 ml blood) were combined, saturation was approached in coverage of the top 10,000 TCRbeta clonotypes. Evidence of cross-contamination, likely resulting from batch processing, was observed in one pair of TCRbeta libraries, and the UMI-sequence pairs shared between the two libraries were removed.

TCRbeta repertoires were measured from mRNA instead of genomic DNA, an approach that captures expressed receptors. Without cell sorting, buffy coat leukocytes were collected into Trizol, and RNA was extracted using the Direct-zol RNA MiniPrep Plus kit. To separate plasma, buffy coat and red blood cells, EDTA blood tubes were immediately centrifuged at 4 degrees C. The library was produced with PCR. Sequenced using an Illumina MiSeq. SMARTScribe reverse transcriptase and a 5' template-switch oligo, by which a universal priming site was added, were used for cDNA synthesis. The template-switch oligo carried a 12-nucleotide random unique molecular identifier (UMI) that tagged each cDNA molecule. During reverse transcription, chain-specific reverse primers targeted TCRbeta transcripts. Uracil DNA glycosylase treatment was used to remove residual template-switch adapters, and a Qiagen MinElute kit was used to purify the cDNA. For the first PCR, KAPA HiFi HotStart ReadyMix was used for around 25 cycles, with amplification split across four 50 ul reactions containing step-out primers. Before any further amplification, the products of the first-round PCR were gel-purified. Illumina Nextera adapters were attached in a second PCR of roughly 8 cycles, and the libraries were then purified and pooled. For each TCRbeta molecule, the UMI barcode was captured by a 50-nucleotide 5' read. In the original analysis: Reads were grouped by UMI into consensus reads using the MIGEC toolkit. PEAR was used to merge forward and reverse consensus reads, producing the final reads. A custom decontamination script removed identical UMI-sequence pairs shared across libraries, treating them as cross-sample contamination. MIGMAP, a wrapper around IgBLAST, was used for V(D)J assignment and CDR3 extraction. TCR clonotypes were defined by identical V gene, J gene and CDR3 amino acid sequence; CDR1 and CDR2 were not sequenced. TCRdb reworked the public reads: Q25 trimming with fastp, MiXCR clone assembly, productive beta chains retained. Each entry is one CDR3 protein sequence, shown with its most common DNA and genes. TCRdb, rather than the study authors, made the V and J calls. This sample has roughly 3,500 distinct CDR3 sequences in its table, and 56% of those were observed once. Jointly, the top ten make up more than 25% of the sample.

CDR1 and CDR2 (DFQATT, SNEGSKA) derive from the germline V gene (reference sequence). Clipping removes 3 bases from V and 7 bases from J, with 7 as the unmatched junction base count. Spanning cysteine to phenylalanine, the CDR3 consists of 15 amino acids. Of all the DNA, just the CDR3 is kept, 45 bases in frame from base 1. Sequenced sample: peripheral blood. The TCR was taken from a human donor in good health. The chain is made from TRBV20-1 and TRBJ1-6, and TRBD1 aligns with 9 junction nucleotides. CDR3 protein: CSARETGTGNSPLHF. The sequence in DNA is TGCAGTGCTAGGGAAACAGGGACAGGGAATTCACCCCTCCACTTT.